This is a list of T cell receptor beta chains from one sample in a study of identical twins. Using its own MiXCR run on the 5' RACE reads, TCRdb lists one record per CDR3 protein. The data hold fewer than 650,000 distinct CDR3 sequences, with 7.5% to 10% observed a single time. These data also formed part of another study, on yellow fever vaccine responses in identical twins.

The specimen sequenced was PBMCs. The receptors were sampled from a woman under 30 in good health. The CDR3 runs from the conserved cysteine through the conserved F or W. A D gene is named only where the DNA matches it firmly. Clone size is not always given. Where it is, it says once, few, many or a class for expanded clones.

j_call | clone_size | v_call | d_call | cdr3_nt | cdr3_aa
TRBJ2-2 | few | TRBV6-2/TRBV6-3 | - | TGTGCCAGCAGTGGGGATTCGGGTTCGAACACCGGGGAGCTGTTTTTT | CASSGDSGSNTGELFF
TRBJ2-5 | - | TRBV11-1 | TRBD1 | TGTGCCAGCAGCTTATCTGCCCTGGACAGGGTTTTCCGAGAGACCCAGTACTTC | CASSLSALDRVFRETQYF
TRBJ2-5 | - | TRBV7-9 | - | TGTGCCAGCACTCCCTTCGGCGGGGGCGGGGAGACCCAGTACTTC | CASTPFGGGGETQYF
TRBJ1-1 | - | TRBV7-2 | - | TGTGCCAGCAGCTACCAGGGGAGATTGGACACTGAAGCTTTCTTT | CASSYQGRLDTEAFF
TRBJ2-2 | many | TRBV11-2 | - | TGTGCCAGCAGTTACAACGGGGTTACGAACACCGGGGAGCTGTTTTTT | CASSYNGVTNTGELFF
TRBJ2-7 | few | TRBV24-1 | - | TGTGCCACCAGTGATGCGAGGGGCATCGGCCCCTACGAGCAGTACTTC | CATSDARGIGPYEQYF
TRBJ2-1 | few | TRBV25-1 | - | TGTGCCAGCAGTGTCCCAGGCCCCAGCTCCTACAATGAGCAGTTCTTC | CASSVPGPSSYNEQFF
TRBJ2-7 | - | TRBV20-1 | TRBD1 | TGCAGTGGAGAGGGGGACAGGGACTCCGAGCAGTACTTC | CSGEGDRDSEQYF
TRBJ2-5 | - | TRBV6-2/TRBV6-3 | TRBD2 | TGTGCCAGCCGGGAAGGACTAGCGGGAGACAATGTGGAGACCCAGTACTTC | CASREGLAGDNVETQYF
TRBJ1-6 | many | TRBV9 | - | TGTGCCAGCGGAAGGACAGATGACTATAATTCACCCCTCCACTTT | CASGRTDDYNSPLHF